This T cell receptor (beta chain) was sequenced during a study of T cells after posttransplantation cyclophosphamide. Study findings and constraints: TRB clonality was highly associated with recipient CMV seropositivity and reactivation. Skin or GI-infiltrating T cells shared few TRB sequences with blood. Later blood repertoires were often dominated by clones from the donor CD8+ memory compartment.

As regards this clone: Its target is not known.

CDR1 is SEHNR and CDR2 is FQNEAQ in the germline V gene (reference sequence). V lost 8 bases, J lost 6 bases, and 12 bases stayed unmatched. CDR3 size: 15 residues. Data came from immunoSEQ multiplex PCR; TCRdb stores just in-frame clones and leaves some out. Among just over 65,000 clones listed, approximately 92% were seen once. The specimen was PBMCs. V and J are TRBV7-9 and TRBJ2-1; 8 nucleotides agree with TRBD1. This TCR was recovered from a woman younger than 45 in good health and a related stem cell transplant donor. CDR3 DNA sequence: TGTGCCAGCGGGTGGACGGACAGGGCGGGCAATGAGCAGTTCTTC. Translated, it gives CASGWTDRAGNEQFF.